This T cell receptor beta chain was sequenced during a study of T cell responses to AZD1222 COVID-19 vaccine. With 2 bases clipped from V and 0 bases from J, the junction kept 6 bases outside the gene matches. This CDR3 comprises 17 residues. CDR1 is MNHEY and CDR2 is SVGEGT in the germline V gene. TCRdb's table, derived via immunoSEQ multiplex PCR, lists solely in-frame clones and lacks some. The table lists over 100,000 clones, approximately 85% of them singletons, with about 7.9% in the top ten. The origin of this receptor is an adult who received the MenACWY meningococcal vaccine as a control. The source material was peripheral blood, sampled 28 days after the second dose of the MenACWY control vaccine. This rearrangement joins TRBV6-2 or TRBV6-3 to TRBJ2-1, with 8 bases matching TRBD2. Here the CDR3 reads CASSYQRGSSSYNEQFF. The CDR3 nucleotides read TGTGCCAGCAGTTACCAGCGGGGGTCGAGCTCCTACAATGAGCAGTTCTTC.